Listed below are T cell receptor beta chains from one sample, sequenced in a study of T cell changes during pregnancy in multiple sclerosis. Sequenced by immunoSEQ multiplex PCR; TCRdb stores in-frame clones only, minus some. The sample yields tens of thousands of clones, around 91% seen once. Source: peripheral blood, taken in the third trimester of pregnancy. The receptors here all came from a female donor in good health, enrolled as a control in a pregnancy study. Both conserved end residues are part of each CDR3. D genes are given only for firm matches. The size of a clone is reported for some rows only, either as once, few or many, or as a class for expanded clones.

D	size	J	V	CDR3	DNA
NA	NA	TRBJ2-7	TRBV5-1	CASSPPDSPYYEQYF	TGCGCCAGCAGCCCCCCGGACAGTCCGTACTACGAGCAGTACTTC
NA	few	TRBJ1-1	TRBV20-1	CSADWNTEAFF	TGCAGTGCCGACTGGAACACTGAAGCTTTCTTT
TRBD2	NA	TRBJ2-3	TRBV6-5	CASMRGGTDTQYF	TGTGCCAGCATGCGGGGGGGCACAGATACGCAGTATTTT
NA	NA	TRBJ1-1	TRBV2	CASSGGQMNTEAFF	TGTGCCAGCAGTGGCGGACAGATGAACACTGAAGCTTTCTTT
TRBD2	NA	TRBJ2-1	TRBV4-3	CASSQDPRGGDNEQFF	TGCGCCAGCAGCCAAGATCCACGGGGGGGGGACAATGAGCAGTTCTTC
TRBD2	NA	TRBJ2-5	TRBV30	CAWRPKRGTWETQYF	TGTGCCTGGAGGCCCAAGCGGGGAACGTGGGAGACCCAGTACTTC
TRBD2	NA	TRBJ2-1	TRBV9	CASSVEAGGPMYEQFF	TGTGCCAGCAGCGTAGAGGCGGGAGGGCCTATGTATGAGCAGTTCTTC
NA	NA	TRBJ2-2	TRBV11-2	CASSLWQNTGELFF	TGTGCCAGCAGCCTGTGGCAGAACACCGGGGAGCTGTTTTTT
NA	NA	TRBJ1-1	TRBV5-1	CASSLGRSMNTEAFF	TGCGCCAGCAGCTTGGGGCGGTCAATGAACACTGAAGCTTTCTTT
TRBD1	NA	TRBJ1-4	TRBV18	CASSPRGQGKINEKLFF	TGTGCCAGCTCACCAAGGGGACAGGGGAAGATTAATGAAAAACTGTTTTTT
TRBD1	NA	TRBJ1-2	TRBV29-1	CSVSMGGDRGTRGYTF	TGCAGCGTTTCTATGGGGGGTGACAGGGGGACTCGCGGCTACACCTTC
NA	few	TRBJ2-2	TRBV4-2	CASSQGLGGDRELFF	TGTGCCAGCAGCCAAGGGTTAGGGGGGGACCGGGAGCTGTTTTTT
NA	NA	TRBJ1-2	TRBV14	CASSRGPPRTF	TGTGCCAGCAGCCGCGGCCCACCTCGAACCTTC
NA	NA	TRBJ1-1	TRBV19	CASSFSSANTEAFF	TGTGCCAGTAGTTTTTCCAGTGCGAACACTGAAGCTTTCTTT
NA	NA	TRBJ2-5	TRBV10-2	CASSEGRTKETQYF	TGCGCCAGCAGTGAGGGCAGGACAAAAGAGACCCAGTACTTC
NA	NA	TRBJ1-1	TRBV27	CASSFHQGNTEAFF	TGTGCCAGCAGTTTCCATCAGGGCAACACTGAAGCTTTCTTT
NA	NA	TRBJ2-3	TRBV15	CATSRDRAADTQYF	TGTGCCACCAGCAGAGACAGGGCGGCAGATACGCAGTATTTT
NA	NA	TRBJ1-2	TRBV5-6	CASSKRTVGYGYTF	TGTGCCAGCAGCAAAAGGACAGTCGGCTATGGCTACACCTTC
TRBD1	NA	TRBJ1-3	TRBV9	CASSVAQGVPGNTIYF	TGTGCCAGCAGCGTAGCACAGGGGGTCCCTGGAAACACCATATATTTT
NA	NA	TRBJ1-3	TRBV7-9	CASSEDRPYSGNTIYF	TGTGCCAGCAGCGAAGACAGGCCCTACTCTGGAAACACCATATATTTT
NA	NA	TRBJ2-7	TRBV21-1	CASSRGGGETYEQYF	TGTGCCAGCAGCCGGGGCGGCGGGGAGACCTACGAGCAGTACTTC
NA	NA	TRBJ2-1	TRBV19	CASSPTSYNEQFF	TGTGCCAGTAGTCCGACTAGCTACAATGAGCAGTTCTTC
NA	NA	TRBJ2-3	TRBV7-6	CASSLGGYPRGDTQYF	TGTGCCAGCAGCTTAGGGGGCTATCCAAGAGGAGATACGCAGTATTTT
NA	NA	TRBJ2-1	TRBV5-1	CASSPSEGLYNEQFF	TGCGCCAGCAGCCCCTCTGAGGGACTGTACAATGAGCAGTTCTTC
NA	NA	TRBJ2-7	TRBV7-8	CASSLDRDPSRTYEQYF	TGTGCCAGCAGCTTAGACAGGGACCCATCGCGTACCTACGAGCAGTACTTC
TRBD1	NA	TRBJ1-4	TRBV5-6	CASRADRAEKLFF	TGTGCCAGCCGGGCAGACAGGGCTGAAAAACTGTTTTTT
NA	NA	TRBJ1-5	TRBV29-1	CSAGHLDQPQHF	TGCAGCGCCGGACACCTTGATCAGCCCCAGCATTTT
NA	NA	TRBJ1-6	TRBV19	CASRWGGSSYNSPLHF	TGTGCCAGCAGATGGGGGGGGAGCTCCTATAATTCACCCCTCCACTTT
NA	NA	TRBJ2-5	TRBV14	CASSHRGIGETQYF	TGTGCCAGCAGCCACCGGGGGATCGGCGAGACCCAGTACTTC
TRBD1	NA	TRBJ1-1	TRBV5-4	CASSLTGGGKAFF	TGTGCCAGCAGCCTAACAGGGGGCGGTAAAGCTTTCTTT
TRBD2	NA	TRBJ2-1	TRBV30	CAWSASGGGDEQFF	TGTGCCTGGAGTGCTAGCGGGGGCGGGGATGAGCAGTTCTTC
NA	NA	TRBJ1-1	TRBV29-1	CSVDPMGGRENTEAFF	TGCAGCGTTGATCCCATGGGGGGGCGGGAGAACACTGAAGCTTTCTTT
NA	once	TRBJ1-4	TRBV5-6	CASSQGAGARPNEKLFF	TGTGCCAGCAGCCAAGGCGCGGGGGCAAGACCAAATGAAAAACTGTTTTTT
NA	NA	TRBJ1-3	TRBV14	CASSQDDTYSSGNTIYF	TGTGCCAGCAGCCAAGATGACACCTACAGCTCTGGAAACACCATATATTTT
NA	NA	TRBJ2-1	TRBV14	CASSHQGLPVQFF	TGTGCCAGCAGCCACCAGGGACTCCCCGTGCAGTTCTTC
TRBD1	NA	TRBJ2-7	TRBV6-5	CASSYSTGSEQYF	TGTGCCAGCAGTTACTCGACAGGGTCTGAGCAGTACTTC
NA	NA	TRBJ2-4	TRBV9	CASSAISGLAKNIQYF	TGTGCCAGCAGCGCGATAAGCGGACTAGCCAAAAACATTCAGTACTTC
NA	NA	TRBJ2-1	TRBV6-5	CASSYSRDSYNEQFF	TGTGCCAGCAGTTACTCGCGGGACAGCTACAATGAGCAGTTCTTC
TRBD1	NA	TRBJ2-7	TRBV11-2	CASSLLGTGRYEQYF	TGTGCCAGCAGCCTCCTGGGGACAGGGCGATACGAGCAGTACTTC
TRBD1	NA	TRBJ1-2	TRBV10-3	CAISLDRGGTGYTF	TGTGCCATCAGCCTCGACAGGGGGGGTACAGGCTACACCTTC
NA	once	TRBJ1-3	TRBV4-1	CASSHPGGRNTIYF	TGCGCCAGCAGCCACCCGGGGGGGCGAAACACCATATATTTT
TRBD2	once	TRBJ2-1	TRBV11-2	CASSISGTSSYNEQFF	TGTGCCAGCAGTATTAGCGGGACGAGCTCCTACAATGAGCAGTTCTTC
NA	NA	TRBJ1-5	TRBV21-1	CASSKAPYRASQPQHF	TGTGCCAGCAGCAAAGCGCCATACAGGGCTAGCCAGCCCCAGCATTTT
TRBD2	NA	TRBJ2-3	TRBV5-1	CASSRREVDTQYF	TGCGCCAGTTCTCGGCGGGAGGTGGATACGCAGTATTTT
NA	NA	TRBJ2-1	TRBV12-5	CASGLGAFGNEQFF	TGTGCTAGTGGTTTGGGGGCCTTTGGCAATGAGCAGTTCTTC
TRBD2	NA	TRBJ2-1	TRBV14	CASSPRESYNEQFF	TGTGCCAGCAGCCCGCGGGAGTCCTACAATGAGCAGTTCTTC
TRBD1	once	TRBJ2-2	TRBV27	CASSLIGQGARNTGELFF	TGTGCCAGCAGTTTAATAGGACAGGGGGCACGAAACACCGGGGAGCTGTTTTTT
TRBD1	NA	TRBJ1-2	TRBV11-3	CASSPTGEAGYTF	TGTGCCAGCAGCCCGACAGGGGAGGCTGGCTACACCTTC
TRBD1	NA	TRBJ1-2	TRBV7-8	CASSLEPSGQGNRGYTF	TGTGCCAGCAGCTTAGAGCCTTCGGGACAGGGGAACCGAGGCTACACCTTC
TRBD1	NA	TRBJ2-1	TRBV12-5	CASGKDRGVWNEQFF	TGTGCTAGTGGGAAGGACAGGGGAGTGTGGAATGAGCAGTTCTTC
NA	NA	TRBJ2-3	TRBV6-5	CASIGAATNTQYF	TGTGCCAGCATAGGGGCAGCCACCAATACGCAGTATTTT
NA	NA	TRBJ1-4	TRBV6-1	CASRPWQGEKLFF	TGTGCCAGCAGGCCCTGGCAGGGAGAAAAACTGTTTTTT
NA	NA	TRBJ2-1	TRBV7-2	CASSLVTSIHEQFF	TGTGCCAGCAGCTTAGTCACTAGCATCCATGAGCAGTTCTTC
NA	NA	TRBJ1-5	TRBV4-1	CASSLHLGRDQPQHF	TGCGCCAGCAGCCTCCACTTGGGTCGGGATCAGCCCCAGCATTTT
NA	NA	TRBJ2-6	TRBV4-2	CASSQESGVFSGANVLTF	TGTGCCAGCAGCCAAGAATCGGGAGTTTTCTCTGGGGCCAACGTCCTGACTTTC
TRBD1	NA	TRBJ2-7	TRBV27	CASSSPYRQGYEQYF	TGTGCCAGCAGTTCCCCATACCGACAGGGCTACGAGCAGTACTTC
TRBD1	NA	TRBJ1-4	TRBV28	CASSPPTGVSEKLFF	TGTGCCAGCAGTCCACCGACAGGGGTATCTGAAAAACTGTTTTTT
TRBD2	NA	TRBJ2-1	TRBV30	CAWSVAGAGEQFF	TGTGCCTGGAGTGTAGCGGGGGCAGGTGAGCAGTTCTTC
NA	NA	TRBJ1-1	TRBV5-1	CASSVGQGKTEAFF	TGCGCCAGCAGCGTCGGCCAGGGTAAGACTGAAGCTTTCTTT